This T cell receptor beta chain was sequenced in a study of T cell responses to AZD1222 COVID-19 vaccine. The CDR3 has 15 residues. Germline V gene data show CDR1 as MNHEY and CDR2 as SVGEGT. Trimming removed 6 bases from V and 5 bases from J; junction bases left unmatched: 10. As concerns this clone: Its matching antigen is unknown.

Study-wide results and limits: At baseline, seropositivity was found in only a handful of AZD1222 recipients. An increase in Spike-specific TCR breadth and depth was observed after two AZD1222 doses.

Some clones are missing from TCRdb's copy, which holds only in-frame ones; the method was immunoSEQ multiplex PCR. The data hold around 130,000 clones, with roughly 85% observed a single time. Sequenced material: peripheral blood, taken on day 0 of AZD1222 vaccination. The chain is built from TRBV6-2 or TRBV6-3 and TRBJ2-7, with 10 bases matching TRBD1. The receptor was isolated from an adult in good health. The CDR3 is CASSRPGQGTHEQYF. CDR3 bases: TGTGCCAGCAGCCGGCCGGGACAGGGGACCCACGAGCAGTACTTC.